This TCR beta chain was observed in a study of CD8 T cells in ankylosing spondylitis (dated by TCRdb to about 2017). Notes on the research overall: T cell receptor beta repertoires were profiled in healthy donors and ankylosing spondylitis patients so that disease-linked TCR variants could be found. The whole study cohort included about a hundred healthy donors and 25 or so ankylosing spondylitis patients. Peripheral blood was sampled, and synovial fluid was also collected from ankylosing spondylitis patients. Overall study outcomes, separate from this receptor: The disease-linked clones were reported to be significantly enriched in matched synovial fluid samples from ankylosing spondylitis patients. Some TCR beta motif variants had previously been reported in synovial fluid and blood of reactive arthritis patients, which suggested common disease-initiation mechanisms. In peripheral blood, the disease-linked clones were found at relatively low frequencies and had a CD8+ phenotype. A TCR beta motif made up of several highly homologous amino acid variants appeared to be characteristic of blood from ankylosing spondylitis patients.

Counted from cysteine to phenylalanine, this CDR3 has 19 amino acids. CDR3 DNA only is kept here, 57 bases in frame from base 1. CDR1 and CDR2 are drawn from the germline V gene: KGHSH, LQKENI. Germline trimming: 2 bases from V, 5 bases from J; junction bases outside gene matches: 13. Sequencing used an Illumina HiSeq 2500. Quantitative 5'-RACE with molecular barcodes was the method used to prepare the TCR beta libraries. On the study's bioinformatics: Disease-linked TCR variants were identified with a new computational method built on a probabilistic model of VDJ rearrangement. TCRdb's own reprocessing of the public reads used fastp at Q25 and MiXCR and kept productive beta chains. Records with the same CDR3 protein are collapsed into one entry carrying the most frequent genes and DNA. Here the V and J calls rest on TCRdb's processing, not on the authors' analysis. The sample table shows 750,000 to 850,000 distinct CDR3 sequences, and about an eighth are seen once. Clones ranked in the top ten supply 0.45% to 0.6% of the sample.

Points on this clonotype: This receptor's antigen is unknown. Base qualities were left out, and no much larger clone turns up one base away.

Recombination joined TRBV18 with TRBJ2-5, and TRBD2 aligns with 14 junction nucleotides. This TCR was recovered from a male donor with ankylosing spondylitis. The sequencing input was blood, either unsorted or a sorted T cell fraction (not recorded which). Read as DNA, the sequence is TGTGCCAGCTCACCAAGCATGGGACTAGCGGGAGCTAAAAGGGAGACCCAGTACTTC. It codes for CASSPSMGLAGAKRETQYF.